These 19 T cell receptor beta chains were sequenced from one sample in a study of T cell changes during pregnancy in multiple sclerosis. Produced via immunoSEQ multiplex PCR; TCRdb's table is partial and in-frame only. Of more than 35,000 clones listed, about 92% were seen once; the top ten hold about 8%. This sample comprised CD8+ T cells from peripheral blood mononuclear cells, obtained in the third trimester of pregnancy. The receptors shown here come from a female donor with multiple sclerosis, enrolled in a pregnancy study.

The gene calls are TRBV30 and TRBJ2-1; 9 bases fit TRBD2. The CDR3 runs to 14 residues. Germline CDR1 GTSNPN, CDR2 SVGIG (reference sequence). After removal of 1 base from V and 9 bases from J, the junction contained 7 bases not matched to a gene. The CDR3 protein is CAWSGTSVVGEQFF. CDR3 nucleotides: TGTGCCTGGAGTGGGACTAGCGTTGTGGGTGAGCAGTTCTTC.

CDR3 in amino acids: CASSAHSNQPQHF. The CDR3 nucleotides are TGTGCCAGCAGCGCACATAGCAATCAGCCCCAGCATTTT. The gene calls are TRBV9 and TRBJ1-5; no definite D call. The CDR3 consists of 13 residues. From germline, CDR1 is SGDLS and CDR2 YYNGEE. The germline V and J ends were trimmed by 3 bases and 0 bases, with 4 bases remaining between them.

The gene calls are TRBV11-2 and TRBJ2-7; D remains unclear. V was cut by 3 bases and J by 2 bases, with 5 bases left in between. Germline V gene sequence: CDR1 SGHAT, CDR2 FQNNGV. The CDR3 sequence is 12 residues long. CDR3 nucleotide sequence: TGTGCCAGCAGCTTGAGCACCTACGAGCAGTACTTC. Its translation: CASSLSTYEQYF. Supplemented by reference TRBV11-2 and TRBJ2-7, the full variable domain reads EAGVAQSPRYKIIEKRQSVAFWCNPISGHATLYWYQQILGQGPKLLIQFQNNGVVDDSQLPKDRFSAERLKGVDSTLKIQPAKLEDSAVYLCASSLSTYEQYFGPGTRLTVT.

The chain couples TRBV28 to TRBJ1-2; the D is unclear. The V gene's germline CDR1 is MDHEN and CDR2 SYDVKM. Trimming removed 7 bases from V and 4 bases from J, with 10 bases in between. CDR3 length: 12 amino acids. CDR3 residues: CASMRGSYGYTF. In DNA form, the CDR3 reads TGTGCCAGCATGAGAGGGAGCTATGGCTACACCTTC.

The V gene is TRBV7-6, the J gene TRBJ1-1; D might be TRBD1 (6 bases). Deletions cut 8 bases from V and 1 base from J, with 11 bases between. Germline values: CDR1 SGHVS, CDR2 FNYEAQ. The CDR3 runs 13 residues. The CDR3 loop is CASQQGANTEAFF. In DNA, the CDR3 is TGTGCCAGCCAACAGGGAGCGAACACTGAAGCTTTCTTT.

The chain employs TRBV7-9 and TRBJ2-1; no definite D call. Trimming removed 8 bases at V and 0 bases at J, with 11 bases between. The CDR3 length is 14 residues. The germline gives CDR1 SEHNR, CDR2 FQNEAQ (reference sequence). CDR3 coding DNA: TGTGCCAGCGAGGCAGCCAGCTCCTACAATGAGCAGTTCTTC. Its translation: CASEAASSYNEQFF.

This chain connects TRBV27 to TRBJ2-7; TRBD1 matches 10 bases. V shed 4 bases and J 6 bases; nucleotides not matched to a gene: 9. The CDR3 loop spans 15 amino acids. CDR1 MNHEY and CDR2 SMNVEV come from the germline V gene (reference sequence). DNA of the CDR3: TGTGCCAGCAGTTCTCCGGGACAGGGGTACGCCGAGCAGTACTTC. Protein: CASSSPGQGYAEQYF.

The CDR3 protein is CASSSSGTNVGYTF. The CDR3 DNA is TGTGCCAGCAGCTCATCCGGGACAAACGTTGGCTACACCTTC. The chain recombines TRBV2 with TRBJ1-2, with TRBD1 as a possible D gene (6 bases). The CDR3 sequence is 14 residues long. Germline-derived CDR1 and CDR2 are SNHLY and FYNNEI. V lost 6 bases and J lost 7, with 18 bases in between.

The rearrangement joins TRBV9 to TRBJ1-1; TRBD1 is a possible D gene (6 bases). The V gene lost 3 bases and the J gene lost 5 bases, with 14 bases spanning the gap. The CDR3 length is 14 residues. Per germline, CDR1 SGDLS and CDR2 YYNGEE. Written as DNA, the CDR3 is TGTGCCAGCAGCGCCGGGGGGGCGAAGACTGAAGCTTTCTTT. It encodes CASSAGGAKTEAFF.

CDR3 in amino acids: CASSFSGGGYEQYF. In DNA, the CDR3 is TGTGCCAGCAGTTTTTCTGGCGGGGGGTACGAGCAGTACTTC. V usage is TRBV27 and J usage is TRBJ2-7; 8 nucleotides line up with TRBD2. Germline CDR1 and CDR2: MNHEY and SMNVEV (reference sequence). V trimming: 3 bases; J trimming: 4 bases; junction bases outside the gene matches: 5. The CDR3 contains 14 residues.

This clone was seen a single time. The chain links TRBV7-3 to TRBJ2-7, with D tentatively TRBD1 (6 bases). V lost 5 bases and J 2 bases, leaving 13 bases between the germline ends. The CDR3 is made up of 14 amino acids. CDR1 SGHTA and CDR2 FQGTGA come from the germline V gene. The CDR3: CASSPWDIPYEQYF. The DNA of the CDR3 is TGTGCCAGCAGCCCTTGGGACATACCCTACGAGCAGTACTTC.

This clone has just one count. V is TRBV7-2 and J is TRBJ2-7; 9 bases line up with TRBD1. The CDR3 length is 15 residues. The germline CDR1 and CDR2 sequences are SGHTA and FQGNSA. V shed 5 bases and J 6 bases; nucleotides not matched to a gene: 11. This chain's CDR3 is CASSLTGGETGEQYF. The CDR3 DNA is TGTGCCAGCAGCCTAACAGGGGGCGAAACTGGCGAGCAGTACTTC.

V is TRBV4-1 and J is TRBJ1-1; 9 nucleotides line up with TRBD1. The junction had 8 bases not matched to a gene; V was cut back by 4 bases and J by 5 bases. The CDR3 contains 15 residues. The germline V gene has CDR1 MGHRA and CDR2 YSYEKL. The CDR3 coding sequence is TGCGCCAGCAGCCCTATACTGACAGGGGGGACTGAAGCTTTCTTT. Its translation is CASSPILTGGTEAFF.

This clone has only one observation. The chain employs TRBV5-1 and TRBJ2-1, with 10 bases fitting TRBD1. The germline CDR1 and CDR2 sequences are SGHRS and YFSETQ. V dropped 7 bases and J dropped 7; count of bases not matched to a gene: 8. There are 14 residues in the CDR3. The CDR3 loop reads CASQDRGRRNEQFF. The DNA of the CDR3 is TGCGCCAGCCAAGACAGGGGGCGCAGGAATGAGCAGTTCTTC.

The rearrangement uses TRBV4-1 and TRBJ1-2, with 9 bases aligning to TRBD1. The germline gives CDR1 MGHRA, CDR2 YSYEKL. V trimming: 5 bases; J trimming: 5 bases; junction bases outside the gene matches: 15. There are 17 residues in the CDR3. The CDR3 DNA follows: TGCGCCAGCAGCATTCCCGGGACAGGGTCGGGGACTTATGGCTACACCTTC. It translates to CASSIPGTGSGTYGYTF.

This chain uses TRBV5-1 with TRBJ1-6; maybe TRBD1 (5 bases). In germline, CDR1 is SGHRS, CDR2 YFSETQ. This CDR3 comprises 17 residues. Trimming removed 2 bases from V and 6 bases from J, with 18 bases in between. CDR3 nucleotide sequence: TGCGCCAGCAGCTTTTCGCCACATGGGGGGGGTAATTCACCCCTCCACTTT. Translating gives CASSFSPHGGGNSPLHF.

The chain links TRBV6-4 to TRBJ2-3; D perhaps matches TRBD2 (6 bases). Germline V gene lookup returns CDR1 MRHNA and CDR2 SNTAGT. The CDR3 runs 14 residues. The ends were cut back, 4 bases at V and 0 bases at J, with 8 bases in the middle. CDR3 sequence reads: CASSAGTSTDTQYF. The CDR3 DNA reads as TGTGCCAGCAGTGCCGGGACTAGCACAGATACGCAGTATTTT.

V and J are TRBV7-3 and TRBJ2-6; 11 bases are shared with TRBD1. Germline V gene lookup returns CDR1 SGHTA and CDR2 FQGTGA. J lost 2 bases, V lost 5 bases, and 8 bases had no gene match. The CDR3 consists of 18 residues. CDR3 protein: CASSPKGQGGAGANVLTF. DNA of the CDR3: TGTGCCAGCAGCCCCAAGGGACAGGGGGGGGCTGGGGCCAACGTCCTGACTTTC.

The chain joins TRBV7-9 to TRBJ2-5; maybe TRBD2 (7 bases). Germline V lookup: CDR1 SEHNR, CDR2 FQNEAQ (reference sequence). The CDR3 has 14 residues. V dropped 5 bases and J dropped 5 bases, with 15 bases sitting between them. CDR3 in amino acids: CASSRGAFGETQYF. The CDR3 DNA reads as TGTGCCAGCAGCCGGGGGGCATTCGGGGAGACCCAGTACTTC.